This record looks at one TCR beta chain sequence and its context. Its target antigen remains unknown. No base quality information exists; no much larger clone differs at one position. These data are taken from a study of T cell responses to AZD1222 COVID-19 vaccine (dated by TCRdb to 2020 to 2022). About the investigation overall: Because spike-specific TCR depth and breadth did not differ between the two schedules, AZD1222 recipients who got a second dose at roughly 4 weeks were pooled with those who got a second dose at roughly 12 weeks. A total of around 240 trial participants underwent TCR sequencing, of whom some 210 received two doses of AZD1222 and around 26 received two doses of the MenACWY control vaccine. Trial participants were enrolled by age into subgroups of 18-55, 56-69 and 70-plus years, and about 150, 27 and 61 TCR-sequenced participants, respectively, were included in these subgroups.

The CDR3 regions of human TCRbeta chains were subjected to immunosequencing. Per the authors' processing: TCRs in the repertoires were compared against a reference library of SARS-CoV-2-specific TCRs that had been generated with the MIRA antigen-specificity platform. Breadth meant the fraction of unique TCRs that were SARS-CoV-2-associated, whereas depth meant the fraction of total T cells that were SARS-CoV-2-associated. Using the MIRA data, each spike-specific TCR was mapped to the spike region that the TCR reacts to and placed in a CD4 or CD8 class. Log10-transformed breadth and depth values were compared by one-way ANOVA with Sidak's multiple comparisons tests. Drawn from immuneACCESS, this table holds only the in-frame rearrangements with V and J called that TCRdb kept. Clones are partly lost; checked studies trace under half to an unresolved V gene and leave the rest unexplained. V and J calls and clone size are copied from that table; D and trimming were computed from the DNA. The sample contains around 150,000 clones, under 95% of them found a single time. Around 5% of the sample is held by the ten biggest clonotypes.

Reading from cysteine to phenylalanine, the CDR3 counts 15 amino acids. Left in the record is the CDR3 DNA by itself, 45 bases read in frame from the first base. At the junction V is shortened by 4 bases and J by 0 bases, with 11 bases in between. CDR1 SGDLS and CDR2 YYNGEE are derived from the germline V gene. Broad study findings and their caveats: Reportedly, almost half of the unique spike-specific TCRs recognized epitopes lying outside the regions that are mutated in the B.1.351 and B.1.1.7 variants. A significant rise in spike-specific TCR breadth and depth was observed after two AZD1222 doses relative to day 0 and relative to MenACWY recipients. CD4 TCRs associated with the vaccine covered the entire spike protein, and the dominant responses were in regions 160-218 and 743-854. In the small 56-69-year group, the increase in depth fell short of significance, most likely because of low power. No day 14 peak-response samples were available, so repertoires were characterized only after the peak T cell response. Participants were mostly white British, with more females than males. The authors suggested clonal diversity may have been underestimated. Conclusions about previously exposed vaccinees were limited because only a handful of AZD1222 recipients were SARS-CoV-2 seropositive at baseline.

The time point label corresponds to: baseline before first vaccination. Samples from vaccinated people were obtained from the UK trials COV001 and COV002, which included a single-blind randomized controlled phase 2/3 trial of AZD1222 (ChAdOx1 nCoV-19) in healthy adults. For TCRbeta chain sequencing, PBMC samples from trial participants were taken at day 0 and at day 28 after the second dose. The specimen comprised peripheral blood, sampled on day 0 of AZD1222 vaccination. The source is an adult in good health. The sequence is built from TRBV9 and TRBJ2-1, with the identity of the D gene unclear. The CDR3: CASSLGQSSYNEQFF. The DNA sequence reads TGTGCCAGCAGCCTAGGGCAGAGCTCCTACAATGAGCAGTTCTTC.